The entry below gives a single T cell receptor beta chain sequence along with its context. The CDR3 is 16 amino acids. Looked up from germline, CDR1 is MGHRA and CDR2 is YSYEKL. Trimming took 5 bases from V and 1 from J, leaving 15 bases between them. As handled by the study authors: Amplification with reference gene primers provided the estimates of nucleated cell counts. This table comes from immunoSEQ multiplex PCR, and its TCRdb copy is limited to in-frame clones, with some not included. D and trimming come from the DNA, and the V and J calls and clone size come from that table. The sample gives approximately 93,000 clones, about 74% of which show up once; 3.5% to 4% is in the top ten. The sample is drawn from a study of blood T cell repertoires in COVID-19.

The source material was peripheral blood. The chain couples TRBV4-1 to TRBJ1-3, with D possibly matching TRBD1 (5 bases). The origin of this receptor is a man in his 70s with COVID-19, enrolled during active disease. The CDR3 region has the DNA TGCGCCAGCAGCTCCCGCGGCCAGGGTTCTGGAAACACCATATATTTT. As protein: CASSSRGQGSGNTIYF.